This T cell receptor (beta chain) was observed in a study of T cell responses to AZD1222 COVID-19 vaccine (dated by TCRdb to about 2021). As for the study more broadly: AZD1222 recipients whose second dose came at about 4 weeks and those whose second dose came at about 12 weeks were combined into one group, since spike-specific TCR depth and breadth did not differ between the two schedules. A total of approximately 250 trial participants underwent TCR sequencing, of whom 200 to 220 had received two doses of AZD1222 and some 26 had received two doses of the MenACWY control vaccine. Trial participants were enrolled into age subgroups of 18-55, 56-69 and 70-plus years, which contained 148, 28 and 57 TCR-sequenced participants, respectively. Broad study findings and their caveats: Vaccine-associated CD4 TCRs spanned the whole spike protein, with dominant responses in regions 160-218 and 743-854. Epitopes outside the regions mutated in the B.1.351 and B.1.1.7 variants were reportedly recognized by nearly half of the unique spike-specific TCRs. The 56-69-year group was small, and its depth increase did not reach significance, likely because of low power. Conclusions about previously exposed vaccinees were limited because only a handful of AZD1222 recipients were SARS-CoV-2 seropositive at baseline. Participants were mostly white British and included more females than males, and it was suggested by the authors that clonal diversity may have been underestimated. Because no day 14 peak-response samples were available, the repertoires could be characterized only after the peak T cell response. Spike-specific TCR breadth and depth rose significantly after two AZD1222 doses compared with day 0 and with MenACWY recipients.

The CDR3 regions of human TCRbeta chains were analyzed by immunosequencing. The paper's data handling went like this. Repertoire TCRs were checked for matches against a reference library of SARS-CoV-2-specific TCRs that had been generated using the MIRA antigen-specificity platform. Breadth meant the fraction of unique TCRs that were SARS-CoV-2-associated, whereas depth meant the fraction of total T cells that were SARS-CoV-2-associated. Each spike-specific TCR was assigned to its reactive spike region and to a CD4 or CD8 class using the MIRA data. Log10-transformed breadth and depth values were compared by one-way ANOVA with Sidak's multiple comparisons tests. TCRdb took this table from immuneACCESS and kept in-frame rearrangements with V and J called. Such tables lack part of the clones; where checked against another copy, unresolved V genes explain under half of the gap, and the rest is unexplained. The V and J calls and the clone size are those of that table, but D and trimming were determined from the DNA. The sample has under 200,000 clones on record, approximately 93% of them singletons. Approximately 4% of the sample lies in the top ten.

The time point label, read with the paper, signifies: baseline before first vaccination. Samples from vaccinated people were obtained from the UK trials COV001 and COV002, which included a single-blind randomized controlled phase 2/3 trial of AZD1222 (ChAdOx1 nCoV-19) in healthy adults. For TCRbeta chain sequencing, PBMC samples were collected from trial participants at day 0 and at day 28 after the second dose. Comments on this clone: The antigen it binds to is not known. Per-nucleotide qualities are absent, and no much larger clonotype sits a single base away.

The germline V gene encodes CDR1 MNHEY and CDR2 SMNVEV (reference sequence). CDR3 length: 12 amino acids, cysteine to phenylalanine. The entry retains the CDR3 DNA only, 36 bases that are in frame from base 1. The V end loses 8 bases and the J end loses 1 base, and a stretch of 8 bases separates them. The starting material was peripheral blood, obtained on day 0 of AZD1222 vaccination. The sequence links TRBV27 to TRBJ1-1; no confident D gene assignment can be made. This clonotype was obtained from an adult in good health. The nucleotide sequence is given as TGTGCCAGCGGAGCGGCGAACACTGAAGCTTTCTTT. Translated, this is CASGAANTEAFF.